This T cell receptor beta chain was captured by sequencing in a study of T cells in Graves' hyperthyroidism and ophthalmopathy. Study-level background: Prior to any treatment, at the point of initial diagnosis, peripheral blood was collected. Findings and limits, study-wide: A model built on 13 V-J features separated ophthalmopathy from stable hyperthyroidism.

In making diagnoses, clinical symptoms, serum thyroxine and TRAb, thyroid ultrasound and orbital computed tomography were all used. This clonotype was observed a handful of times. Antigen: not known. V was cut by 2 bases and J by 4 bases, with 17 bases left in between. The germline gives CDR1 DFQATT, CDR2 SNEGSKA (reference sequence). This CDR3 comprises 16 residues. Amplification of TCR beta CDR3 regions was performed using RNA transcripts as template. The HTBI primer set drove a first-round RT-PCR of the TCR CDR3. A single record per CDR3 protein comes from TCRdb applying MiXCR to the multiplex PCR reads. The sample contains 400,000 to 550,000 distinct CDR3 sequences, approximately 15% of which appear only once.

J is TRBJ2-2 and V is TRBV20-1, with a possible D match to TRBD1 (5 bases). The sequencing sample was made of blood. This receptor was identified in a woman between 18 and 30 years old with Graves' hyperthyroidism. The CDR3 DNA sequence: TGCAGTGCTAGAATCCGTCAGCGTACAGGCACCGGGGAGCTGTTTTTT. Translating it yields CSARIRQRTGTGELFF.